Each of the 26 T cell receptor beta chains below was sequenced from the same sample in a study of blood T cell repertoires in COVID-19. Sequenced by immunoSEQ multiplex PCR; TCRdb stores in-frame clones only, minus some. The data contain 150,000 to 200,000 clones, 75% to 85% of them singletons. Sequencing was performed on peripheral blood. The receptors originated from a woman older than 75 with COVID-19, enrolled during active disease.

The genes are TRBV24-1 and TRBJ1-4; 8 nucleotides agree with TRBD1. CDR1 and CDR2 from the germline V gene are KGHDR and SFDVKD. This CDR3 region has 14 residues. V dropped 7 bases and J dropped 5; count of bases not matched to a gene: 5. The DNA for the CDR3 is TGTGCCACCAGGGGGACAGGAGTGAATGAAAAACTGTTTTTT. Translated, it gives CATRGTGVNEKLFF.

The genes are TRBV5-4 and TRBJ2-5; TRBD2 matches at 11 bases. Losses at the gene ends were 3 bases for V and 2 bases for J; bases not matched to a gene: 3. From germline, CDR1 is SGHNT and CDR2 YYREEE (reference sequence). The CDR3 loop spans 15 amino acids. The CDR3 spells CASSSRTSGQETQYF. CDR3 DNA sequence: TGTGCCAGCAGCTCGCGGACTAGCGGGCAAGAGACCCAGTACTTC.

The V gene is TRBV11-2, the J gene TRBJ2-7, with D perhaps matching TRBD1 (6 bases). The CDR3 spans 15 residues. Trimming took 5 bases from V and 5 from J, leaving 19 bases between them. Germline lookup yields CDR1 SGHAT and CDR2 FQNNGV. The CDR3 is CASSQTGWFGDEQYF. The DNA of the CDR3 is TGTGCCAGCAGCCAAACAGGGTGGTTCGGCGACGAGCAGTACTTC.

This sequence joins TRBV5-1 and TRBJ1-2, with TRBD1 identical over 8 bases. CDR3 length equals 14 residues. V lost 4 bases and J lost 4; bases outside the gene matches: 6. Germline V gene lookup returns CDR1 SGHRS and CDR2 YFSETQ. The CDR3 here is CASSVDRGPYGYTF. The CDR3 coding sequence is TGCGCCAGCAGCGTCGACAGGGGACCCTATGGCTACACCTTC.

This clone was recorded once. The J gene is TRBJ2-7, the V gene TRBV5-6, with TRBD1 matching over 8 bases. The CDR3 spans 13 residues. Germline CDR1 is SGHDT and CDR2 is YYEEEE. V gave up 3 bases and J gave up 6 bases; unmatched junction bases: 5. The CDR3 region has the DNA TGTGCCAGCAGCTGGGACAGGTATCCCGAGCAGTACTTC. The encoded protein is CASSWDRYPEQYF.

This sequence joins TRBV20-1 and TRBJ1-2; D unclear. CDR1 is DFQATT, CDR2 SNEGSKA, per germline (reference sequence). CDR3 length: 11 residues. Trimming left V 2 bases short and J 8 bases short, with 9 bases between. CDR3 nucleotide sequence: TGCAGTGCTAGAAGAGTGAGAGGCTACACCTTC. It is translated as CSARRVRGYTF.

This clone was observed a handful of times. The chain links TRBV9 to TRBJ1-1; TRBD1 matches at 11 bases. Trimming took 3 bases from V and 6 from J; bases not matched to a gene: 10. Germline lookup yields CDR1 SGDLS and CDR2 YYNGEE. This CDR3 comprises 16 residues. Here the CDR3 DNA reads TGTGCCAGCAGCGAGTCCCCGGACAGGGGGCGCGCTGAAGCTTTCTTT. It specifies CASSESPDRGRAEAFF.

This clone was seen only a few times. The CDR3 DNA sequence: TGTGCCAGCAGCGGGGACAGGGGGACGGGCTATGGCTACACCTTC. Its translation: CASSGDRGTGYGYTF. This sequence joins TRBV9 and TRBJ1-2, with TRBD1 matching 11 bases. This CDR3 region has 15 residues. Germline V gene lookup returns CDR1 SGDLS and CDR2 YYNGEE. Trimming took 3 bases from V and 4 from J; bases not matched to a gene: 5.

The rearrangement joins TRBV6-5 to TRBJ1-1; tentative D call: TRBD1 (6 bases). V shed 2 bases and J shed 5 bases, with 15 bases lying between them. The CDR3 is made up of 15 amino acids. Per the germline V gene, CDR1 is MNHEY and CDR2 is SVGAGI. CDR3 nucleotide sequence: TGTGCCAGCAGTTACCTGGGGGGGCCATTGACTGAAGCTTTCTTT. Protein: CASSYLGGPLTEAFF.

This chain joins TRBV19 and TRBJ1-1; TRBD1 aligns across 8 bases. Trimming at V came to 7 bases and at J to 1 base, leaving 8 bases not matched to a gene. CDR3 length: 15 residues. The germline gives CDR1 LNHDA, CDR2 SQIVND (reference sequence). This CDR3 reads CASTLTGAGNTEAFF. CDR3 nucleotide sequence: TGTGCCAGTACCTTGACAGGGGCTGGGAACACTGAAGCTTTCTTT.

This clone was recorded once. The chain links TRBV5-6 to TRBJ2-7, with a tentative D call TRBD1 (6 bases). The length of the CDR3 is 11 residues. Trimming shortened V by 3 bases and J by 7 bases, and 8 bases separated the two germline ends. Germline V gives CDR1 SGHDT, CDR2 YYEEEE. In DNA, the CDR3 is TGTGCCAGCAGCTACGGGACAGAGCAGTACTTC. Amino acids: CASSYGTEQYF.

This clone has only one observation. The chain is built from TRBV30 and TRBJ1-6; TRBD1 matches at 7 bases. This CDR3 comprises 15 residues. Per the germline V gene, CDR1 is GTSNPN and CDR2 is SVGIG (reference sequence). Trimming at V came to 2 bases and at J to 8 bases, leaving 9 bases not matched to a gene. The CDR3 DNA reads as TGTGCCTGGAGTTATGACAGGGCCAAATATTCACCCCTCCACTTT. Amino acids: CAWSYDRAKYSPLHF.

The chain recombines TRBV20-1 with TRBJ1-1; possible D gene TRBD1, 5 bases. Germline values: CDR1 DFQATT, CDR2 SNEGSKA (reference sequence). V shed 6 bases and J shed 11 bases, with 16 bases lying between them. The CDR3 covers 11 residues. CDR3 sequence (DNA): TGCAGTGCCACCAAAATGCCAGGGGCTTTCTTT. Translation gives CSATKMPGAFF.

V is TRBV30 and J is TRBJ1-5; 9 bases are shared with TRBD1. The CDR3 runs 14 residues. CDR1 is GTSNPN and CDR2 is SVGIG in the germline V gene (reference sequence). Trimming cost V 2 bases and J 10 bases; bases outside gene matches: 9. The CDR3 loop is CAWSQGQGMGPQHF. The CDR3 nucleotides are TGTGCCTGGAGTCAAGGACAGGGGATGGGACCCCAGCATTTT.

J is TRBJ1-3 and V is TRBV25-1; D uncertain. The CDR3 covers 13 residues. Germline V gene data show CDR1 as MGHDK and CDR2 as SYGVNS. The V gene lost 4 bases and the J gene lost 3 bases, with 7 bases spanning the gap. CDR3 region: CASSARHGNTIYF. The CDR3 DNA sequence: TGTGCCAGCAGTGCACGACATGGAAACACCATATATTTT.

V gene TRBV24-1 combines with J gene TRBJ2-3, with TRBD2 matching 13 bases. CDR1 and CDR2 from the germline V gene are KGHDR and SFDVKD. Germline trimming cut 4 bases from V and 1 base from J; bases unmatched to any gene: 4. CDR3 length: 17 amino acids. The CDR3 reads CATSDLGTSGGTDTQYF. CDR3 sequence (DNA): TGTGCCACCAGTGACCTTGGGACTAGCGGGGGCACAGATACGCAGTATTTT.

This clone showed up just a few times. V usage is TRBV4-3 and J usage is TRBJ2-7, with D perhaps TRBD1 (5 bases). Trimming took 0 bases from V and 0 from J, leaving 12 bases between them. The CDR3 spans 16 residues. Germline V gene data show CDR1 as LGHNA and CDR2 as YSLEER. CDR3 sequence (DNA): TGCGCCAGCAGCCAAGACCAGGGATGGAGCTCCTACGAGCAGTACTTC. This gives the protein CASSQDQGWSSYEQYF.

This clone was picked up a small number of times. The genes are TRBV24-1 and TRBJ2-1; 13 bases map to TRBD2. The CDR3 consists of 16 residues. The germline CDR1 and CDR2 sequences are KGHDR and SFDVKD. Germline trimming cut 3 bases from V and 8 bases from J; bases unmatched to any gene: 6. This CDR3 is CATSDLGTSGIDEQFF. Written as DNA, the CDR3 is TGTGCCACCAGTGATCTAGGGACTAGCGGGATCGATGAGCAGTTCTTC.

The DNA of the CDR3 is TGTGCCGCTAGGTCAGGGGTCGGTGAAGCTTTCTTT. Protein: CAARSGVGEAFF. The chain combines TRBV6-5 with TRBJ1-1; a weak D match, TRBD1 (6 bases). Deletions cut 11 bases from V and 7 bases from J, with 17 bases between. The length of the CDR3 is 12 residues. Per the germline V gene, CDR1 is MNHEY and CDR2 is SVGAGI.

The chain employs TRBV20-1 and TRBJ2-5; D remains ambiguous. V gave up 3 bases and J gave up 4 bases, with 6 bases separating them. There are 11 residues in the CDR3. Germline V gene sequence: CDR1 DFQATT, CDR2 SNEGSKA (reference sequence). CDR3 in amino acids: CSARNGETQYF. Written as DNA, the CDR3 is TGCAGTGCTAGGAACGGAGAGACCCAGTACTTC.

The rearrangement links TRBV9 to TRBJ1-4; D perhaps matches TRBD1 (6 bases). There are 14 residues in the CDR3. CDR1 is SGDLS and CDR2 is YYNGEE in the germline V gene. V shed 4 bases and J shed 5 bases, with 12 bases lying between them. CDR3 in amino acids: CASSPRQANEKLFF. The CDR3 DNA sequence: TGTGCCAGCAGCCCCCGACAGGCAAATGAAAAACTGTTTTTT.

This chain links TRBV10-3 with TRBJ2-1; D remains unclear. Trimming stripped 0 bases from V and 0 bases from J, with 6 bases between. The CDR3 loop spans 15 amino acids. CDR1 is ENHRY, CDR2 SYGVKD, per germline. CDR3 coding DNA: TGTGCCATCAGTGAGTCTAGGAGCTCCTACAATGAGCAGTTCTTC. Translating gives CAISESRSSYNEQFF.

The gene calls are TRBV2 and TRBJ2-1; 7 positions agree with TRBD2. With V trimmed by 6 bases and J by 3 bases, 8 bases remained unmatched. Germline assignment: CDR1 SNHLY and CDR2 FYNNEI. The CDR3 consists of 15 residues. CDR3 bases: TGTGCCAGCAGGGGGACTAAGTCCCTCTACAATGAGCAGTTCTTC. It is translated as CASRGTKSLYNEQFF.

The chain joins TRBV5-6 to TRBJ1-1; D unclear. Germline V gives CDR1 SGHDT, CDR2 YYEEEE. V lost 3 bases, J lost 1 base, and 10 bases lay in between. CDR3 length: 14 amino acids. The DNA for the CDR3 is TGTGCCAGCAGCTCCCGGGAAGAGAACACTGAAGCTTTCTTT. Translating gives CASSSREENTEAFF.

This clone has a single count. The rearrangement links TRBV16 to TRBJ2-1; tentative D call: TRBD2 (7 bases). V lost 4 bases and J lost 2, with 21 bases in between. The CDR3 spans 18 residues. From germline, CDR1 is KGHSY and CDR2 FQNENV. The DNA for the CDR3 is TGTGCCAGCAGCCGAGGGGGGGGCCGTAGTAGCACCTACAATGAGCAGTTCTTC. Translating it yields CASSRGGGRSSTYNEQFF.

The J gene is TRBJ2-5, the V gene TRBV6-6; D unresolved. This CDR3 comprises 14 residues. V lost 3 bases and J lost 4, with 12 bases in between. Germline V gives CDR1 MNHNY, CDR2 SVGAGI (reference sequence). CDR3 nucleotides: TGTGCCAGCAGTTATTCGGGTGGCGGAGAGACCCAGTACTTC. Protein sequence: CASSYSGGGETQYF.